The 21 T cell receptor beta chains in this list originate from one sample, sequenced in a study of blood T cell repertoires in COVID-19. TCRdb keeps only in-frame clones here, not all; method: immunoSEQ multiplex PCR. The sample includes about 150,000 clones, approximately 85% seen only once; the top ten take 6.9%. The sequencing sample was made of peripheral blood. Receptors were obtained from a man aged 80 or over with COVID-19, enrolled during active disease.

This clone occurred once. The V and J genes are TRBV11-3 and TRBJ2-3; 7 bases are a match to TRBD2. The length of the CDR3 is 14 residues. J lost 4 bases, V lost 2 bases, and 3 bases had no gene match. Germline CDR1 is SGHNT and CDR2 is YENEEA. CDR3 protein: CASSLYRGADTQYF. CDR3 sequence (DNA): TGTGCCAGCAGCTTATATCGGGGGGCAGATACGCAGTATTTT.

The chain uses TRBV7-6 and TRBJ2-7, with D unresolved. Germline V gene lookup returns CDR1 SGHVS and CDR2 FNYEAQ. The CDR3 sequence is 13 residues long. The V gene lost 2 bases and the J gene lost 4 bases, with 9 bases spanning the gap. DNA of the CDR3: TGTGCCAGCAGCTTATGGCAGGCATACGAGCAGTACTTC. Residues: CASSLWQAYEQYF.

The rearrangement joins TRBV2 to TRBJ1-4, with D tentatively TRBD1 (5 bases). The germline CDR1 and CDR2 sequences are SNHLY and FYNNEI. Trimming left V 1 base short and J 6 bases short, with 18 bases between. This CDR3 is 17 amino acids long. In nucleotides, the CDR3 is TGTGCCAGCAGTGAAGAGGGGCCAGCAATGACGGATGAAAAACTGTTTTTT. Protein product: CASSEEGPAMTDEKLFF.

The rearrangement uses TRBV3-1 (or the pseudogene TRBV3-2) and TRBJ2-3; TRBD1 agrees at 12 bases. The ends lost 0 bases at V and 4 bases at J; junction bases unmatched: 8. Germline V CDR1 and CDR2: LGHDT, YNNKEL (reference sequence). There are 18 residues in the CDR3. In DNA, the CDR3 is TGTGCCAGCAGCCAAGAAGGTGTCGGGACAGGGGGCGCAGATACGCAGTATTTT. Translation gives CASSQEGVGTGGADTQYF.

The chain's CDR3 is CASSSYRGYEQFF. The CDR3 region has the DNA TGTGCCAGCTCTAGCTACAGGGGCTATGAGCAGTTCTTC. The J gene is TRBJ2-1, the V gene TRBV18, with 7 positions matching TRBD1. The CDR3 sequence is 13 residues long. Germline values: CDR1 KGHSH, CDR2 LQKENI. Losses at the gene ends were 6 bases for V and 8 bases for J; bases not matched to a gene: 7.

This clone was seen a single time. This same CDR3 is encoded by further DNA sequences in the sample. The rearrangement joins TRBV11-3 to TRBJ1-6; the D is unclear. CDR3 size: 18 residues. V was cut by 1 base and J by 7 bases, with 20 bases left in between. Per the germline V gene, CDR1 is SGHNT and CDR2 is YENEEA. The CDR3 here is CASSLARFPPDANSPLHF. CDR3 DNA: TGTGCCAGCAGCTTAGCCAGGTTCCCCCCCGATGCGAATTCACCCCTCCACTTT.

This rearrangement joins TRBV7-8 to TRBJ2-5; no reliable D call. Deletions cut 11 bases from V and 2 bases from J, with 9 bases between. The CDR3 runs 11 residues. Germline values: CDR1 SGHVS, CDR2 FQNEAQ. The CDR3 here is CACVVQETQYF. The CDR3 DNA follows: TGTGCCTGCGTGGTACAAGAGACCCAGTACTTC.

The CDR3 region has the DNA TGTGCCAGCAGTTACTCGGCTGCTAGCTCTGGAAACACCATATATTTT. This encodes CASSYSAASSGNTIYF. The gene calls are TRBV6-5 and TRBJ1-3; D call uncertain. This CDR3 has 16 amino acids. CDR1 MNHEY and CDR2 SVGAGI come from the germline V gene. The ends were cut back, 0 bases at V and 0 bases at J, with 9 bases in the middle.

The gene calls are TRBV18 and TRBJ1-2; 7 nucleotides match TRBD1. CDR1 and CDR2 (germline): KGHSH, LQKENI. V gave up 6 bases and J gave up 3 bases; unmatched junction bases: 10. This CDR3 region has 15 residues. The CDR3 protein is CASSTRGGVDYGYTF. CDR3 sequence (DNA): TGTGCCAGCTCCACCAGAGGGGGCGTTGACTATGGCTACACCTTC.

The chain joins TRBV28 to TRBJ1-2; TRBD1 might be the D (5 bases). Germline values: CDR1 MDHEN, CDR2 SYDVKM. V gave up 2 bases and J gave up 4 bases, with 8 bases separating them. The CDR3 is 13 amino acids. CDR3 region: CASSLQGGYGYTF. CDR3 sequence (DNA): TGTGCCAGCAGTTTACAGGGAGGCTATGGCTACACCTTC.

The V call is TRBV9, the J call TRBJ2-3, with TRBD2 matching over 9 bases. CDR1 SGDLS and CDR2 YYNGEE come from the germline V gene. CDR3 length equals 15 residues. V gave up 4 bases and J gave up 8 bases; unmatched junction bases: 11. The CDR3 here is CASSPVAGEAGTQYF. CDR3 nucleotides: TGTGCCAGCAGCCCCGTAGCGGGGGAAGCGGGTACGCAGTATTTT.

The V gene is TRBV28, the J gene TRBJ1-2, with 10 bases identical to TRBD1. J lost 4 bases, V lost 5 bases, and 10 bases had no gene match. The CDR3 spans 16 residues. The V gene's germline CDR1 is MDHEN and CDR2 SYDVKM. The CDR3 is CASSPSGTGARYGYTF. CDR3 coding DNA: TGTGCCAGCAGTCCGTCCGGGACAGGGGCCCGCTATGGCTACACCTTC.

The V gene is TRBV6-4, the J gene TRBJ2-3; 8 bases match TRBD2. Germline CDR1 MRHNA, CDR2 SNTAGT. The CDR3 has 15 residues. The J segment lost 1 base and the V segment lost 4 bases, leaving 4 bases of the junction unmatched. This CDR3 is CASSVAGGGTDTQYF. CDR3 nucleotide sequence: TGTGCCAGCAGTGTTGCGGGGGGCGGCACAGATACGCAGTATTTT.

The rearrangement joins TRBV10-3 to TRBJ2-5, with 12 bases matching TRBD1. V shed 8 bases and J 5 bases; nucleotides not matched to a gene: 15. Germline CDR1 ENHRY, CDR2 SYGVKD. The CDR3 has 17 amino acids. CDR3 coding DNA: TGTGCCATCTCGAGTCCGTTCGGGACAGGGGGCGCGGAGACCCAGTACTTC. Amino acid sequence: CAISSPFGTGGAETQYF.

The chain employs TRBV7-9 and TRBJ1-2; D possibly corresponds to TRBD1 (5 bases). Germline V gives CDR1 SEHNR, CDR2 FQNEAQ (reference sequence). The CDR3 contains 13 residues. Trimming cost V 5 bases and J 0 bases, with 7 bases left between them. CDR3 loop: CASSATANYGYTF. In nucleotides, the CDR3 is TGTGCCAGCAGCGCGACAGCTAACTATGGCTACACCTTC.

DNA of the CDR3: TGTGCCAGCAGTATATCCGGGACAAGCTATGGCTACACCTTC. It encodes CASSISGTSYGYTF. The chain employs TRBV28 and TRBJ1-2; TRBD1 is a possible D gene (6 bases). The CDR3 sequence is 14 residues long. Trimming stripped 5 bases from V and 4 bases from J, with 14 bases between. Germline loops: CDR1 MDHEN, CDR2 SYDVKM.

This chain's CDR3 is CASSYPPGGSRRYEQYF. CDR3 nucleotides: TGTGCCAGCAGTTACCCCCCAGGGGGGAGCCGAAGGTACGAGCAGTACTTC. J is TRBJ2-7 and V is TRBV6-2 or TRBV6-3; tentative D call: TRBD1 (7 bases). V was shortened by 2 bases and J by 4 bases, with 21 bases between the two germline ends. In germline, CDR1 is MNHEY, CDR2 SVGEGT. CDR3 length: 17 residues.

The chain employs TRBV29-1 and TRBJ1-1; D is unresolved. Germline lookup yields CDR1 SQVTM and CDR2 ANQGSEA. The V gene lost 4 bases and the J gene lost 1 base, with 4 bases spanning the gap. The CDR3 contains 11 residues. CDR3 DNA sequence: TGCAGCGTTGTGCGGAACACTGAAGCTTTCTTT. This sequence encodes CSVVRNTEAFF.

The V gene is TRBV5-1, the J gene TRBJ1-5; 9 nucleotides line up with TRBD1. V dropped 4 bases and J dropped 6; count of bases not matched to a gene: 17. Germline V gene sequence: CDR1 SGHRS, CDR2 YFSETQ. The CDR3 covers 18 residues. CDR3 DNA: TGCGCCAGCAGCCCATTGGGGCAAACGGACAGGGGACTTCAGCCCCAGCATTTT. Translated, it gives CASSPLGQTDRGLQPQHF.

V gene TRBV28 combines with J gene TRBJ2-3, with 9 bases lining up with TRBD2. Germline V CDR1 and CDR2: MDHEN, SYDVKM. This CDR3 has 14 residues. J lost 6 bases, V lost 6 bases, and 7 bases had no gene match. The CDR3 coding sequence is TGTGCCAGCAGGTCCGGGACTAGCTCGGATACGCAGTATTTT. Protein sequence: CASRSGTSSDTQYF.

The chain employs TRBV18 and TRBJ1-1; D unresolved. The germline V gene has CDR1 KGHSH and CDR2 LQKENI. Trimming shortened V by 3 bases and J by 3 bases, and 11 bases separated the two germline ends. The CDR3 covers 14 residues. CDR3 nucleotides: TGTGCCAGCTCACCCCTCCGAGAGCACACTGAAGCTTTCTTT. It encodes CASSPLREHTEAFF.